This TCR beta chain was found in a study of T cells in localized non-small cell lung cancer. Study-level points and caveats: Heterogeneity within the tumor remains possible, as just one region underwent sequencing. Increased T cell density in blood showed an association with longer overall survival. Compared with tumor, uninvolved adjacent lung displayed greater T cell clonality, ranking highest overall.

The CDR3 consists of 16 residues. From germline, CDR1 is MDHEN and CDR2 SYDVKM. V lost 4 bases to trimming and J lost 10 bases; unmatched junction nucleotides: 17. On this clone itself: Its specificity is unknown.

Only in-frame clones appear in the TCRdb table, and some are missing; sequencing was by immunoSEQ multiplex PCR. The sample carries 65,000 to 95,000 clones, 60% to 85% recorded once. J is TRBJ2-3 and V is TRBV28; TRBD2 matches at 7 bases. The source material was PBMCs, sampled before any cancer treatment. The clonotype comes from a man between 40 and 69 years old with stage II squamous cell lung carcinoma. The CDR3 is CASSYELAVGLGAQYF. DNA for the CDR3: TGTGCCAGCAGTTATGAGCTAGCGGTTGGGTTGGGGGCGCAGTATTTT.